One and the same sample provided the 30 T cell receptor beta chains below, sequenced in a study of T cell repertoires in cytomegalovirus infection. TCRdb re-called the reads with MiXCR, one entry per CDR3 protein. Among fewer than 650,000 distinct CDR3 sequences listed, approximately 40% were seen once. For these receptors, no antigen is known. The sample consisted of cultured PBMCs, taken from culture after CMV antigen stimulation. The origin of the receptors is a human donor in good health (CMV status not recorded). Some clones in this sample may be carry-over from other donors' samples.

The V call is TRBV7-6, the J call TRBJ1-5; 7 bases are shared with TRBD1. The J segment lost 3 bases and the V segment lost 4 bases, leaving 6 bases of the junction unmatched. This CDR3 contains 15 residues. Germline CDR1 SGHVS, CDR2 FNYEAQ. CDR3 nucleotides: TGTGCCAGCAGCTCCCGACAGGGCGCCAATCAGCCCCAGCATTTT. Amino acid sequence: CASSSRQGANQPQHF.

The V call is TRBV6-1, the J call TRBJ1-6, with 9 bases matching TRBD1. CDR3 size: 16 residues. Trimming cost V 5 bases and J 7 bases; bases outside gene matches: 9. The germline V gene has CDR1 MNHNS and CDR2 SASEGT. CDR3 DNA: TGTGCCAGCAGTTTGGGGACAGGGCTTTGGAATTCACCCCTCCACTTT. This sequence encodes CASSLGTGLWNSPLHF.

This clonotype has just one count. This sequence joins TRBV6-8 and TRBJ2-1, with 10 positions matching TRBD2. Germline loops: CDR1 MNHGY, CDR2 SAAAGT. The CDR3 length is 16 residues. V was clipped by 7 bases and J by 6 bases; unmatched bases: 12. The CDR3 region is CASNLMSGGASNEQFF. The DNA for the CDR3 is TGTGCCAGCAACCTAATGAGCGGGGGGGCTTCCAATGAGCAGTTCTTC.

This clonotype was counted a few times. This chain joins TRBV7-2 and TRBJ2-5; 8 bases map to TRBD1. The trim removed 5 bases at V and 5 bases at J, leaving 10 bases unmatched. The CDR3 covers 15 residues. CDR1 is SGHTA and CDR2 is FQGNSA in the germline V gene. CDR3 region: CASSPRQGRRETQYF. The CDR3 coding sequence is TGTGCCAGCAGCCCCCGACAGGGGCGGAGGGAGACCCAGTACTTC.

This sequence joins TRBV20-1 and TRBJ1-2; D is unclear. V gave up 0 bases and J gave up 0 bases, with 11 bases separating them. Per germline, CDR1 DFQATT and CDR2 SNEGSKA (reference sequence). The CDR3 length is 15 residues. The CDR3 loop is CSARDKRRTNYGYTF. For the CDR3, the DNA is TGCAGTGCTAGAGATAAGCGGAGAACTAACTATGGCTACACCTTC.

CDR3 region: CSARDWFGEENYGYTF. Here the CDR3 DNA reads TGCAGTGCTAGAGATTGGTTTGGAGAGGAGAACTATGGCTACACCTTC. J is TRBJ1-2 and V is TRBV20-1; D gene unclear. Germline CDR1 reads DFQATT; CDR2 reads SNEGSKA (reference sequence). Trimming stripped 0 bases from V and 2 bases from J, with 16 bases between. CDR3 length equals 16 residues.

The V gene is TRBV6-5, the J gene TRBJ2-5; 8 bases match TRBD2. The CDR3 covers 16 residues. From germline, CDR1 is MNHEY and CDR2 SVGAGI. V was pared by 2 bases and J by 4 bases, with 9 bases of the junction left unmatched. CDR3 sequence reads: CASSYQERGTGETQYF. CDR3 nucleotides: TGTGCCAGCAGTTACCAGGAGCGGGGGACCGGAGAGACCCAGTACTTC.

This clonotype appeared a few times. V gene TRBV7-6 combines with J gene TRBJ1-1, with TRBD1 matching 8 bases. Looked up from germline, CDR1 is SGHVS and CDR2 is FNYEAQ. The CDR3 length is 14 residues. V dropped 5 bases and J dropped 10; count of bases not matched to a gene: 12. CDR3 bases: TGTGCCAGCAGCCAGATGAGGACAGGGCAACGAGCTTTCTTT. This gives the protein CASSQMRTGQRAFF.

The chain links TRBV6-2 or TRBV6-3 to TRBJ2-7; tentative D call: TRBD2 (6 bases). Germline loops: CDR1 MNHEY, CDR2 SVGEGT. The CDR3 totals 13 residues. V lost 8 bases to trimming and J lost 5 bases, with 16 bases between them. In DNA form, the CDR3 reads TGTGCCAGCCGAGGACTATCTTGGAACGAGCAGTACTTC. Its translation: CASRGLSWNEQYF.

V and J are TRBV7-6 and TRBJ2-1; 11 bases are a match to TRBD2. The germline V gene has CDR1 SGHVS and CDR2 FNYEAQ. The CDR3 contains 16 residues. V was pared by 4 bases and J by 2 bases, with 4 bases of the junction left unmatched. The CDR3 DNA reads TGTGCCAGCAGCTCGGGACTAGCGGCCCCCTACAATGAGCAGTTCTTC. Translating gives CASSSGLAAPYNEQFF.

The chain recombines TRBV18 with TRBJ2-5; 8 bases are shared with TRBD2. The CDR3 extends over 16 amino acids. Germline-derived CDR1 and CDR2 are KGHSH and LQKENI. J was trimmed by 2 bases and V by 1 base; bases with no gene match: 6. In DNA form, the CDR3 reads TGTGCCAGCTCACCACGAGTCGGGGGGGCTCAAGAGACCCAGTACTTC. Translating it yields CASSPRVGGAQETQYF.

The chain employs TRBV9 and TRBJ2-7; D uncertain. The V and J ends lost 3 bases and 1 base respectively, with 5 bases between them. The CDR3 sequence is 12 residues long. Germline CDR1 and CDR2: SGDLS and YYNGEE. CDR3 coding DNA: TGTGCCAGCAGCGGGGAATCCTACGAGCAGTACTTC. Residues: CASSGESYEQYF.

This clonotype was counted a few times. The V and J genes are TRBV20-1 and TRBJ2-1; 9 bases fit TRBD1. The CDR3 has 15 residues. V was pared by 0 bases and J by 7 bases, with 7 bases of the junction left unmatched. CDR1 is DFQATT and CDR2 is SNEGSKA in the germline V gene (reference sequence). The CDR3 region has the DNA TGCAGTGCTAGAGATCCGGGACAGGGTGGAAATGAGCAGTTCTTC. This translates into CSARDPGQGGNEQFF.

This clonotype showed up just a few times. One end of the junction varies from germline; a read error may be responsible. The chain joins TRBV7-9 to TRBJ2-1; the D gene is possibly TRBD1 (5 bases). This CDR3 has 11 amino acids. Germline assignment: CDR1 SEHNR and CDR2 FQNEAQ (reference sequence). The CDR3 region is CASSLIDDSLF. CDR3 DNA sequence: TGTGCCAGCAGCTTAATCGATGACAGTTTATTC. Full variable domain (rest looked up from reference TRBV7-9 and TRBJ2-1): DTGVSQNPRHKITKRGQNVTFRCDPISEHNRLYWYRQTLGQGPEFLTYFQNEAQLEKSRLLSDRFSAERPKGSFSTLEIQRTEQGDSAMYLCASSLIDDSLFGPGTRLTVL.

This clonotype was found a few times. The chain couples TRBV7-6 to TRBJ2-1; the D gene is possibly TRBD1 (6 bases). The V gene lost 3 bases and the J gene lost 5 bases, with 11 bases spanning the gap. The CDR3 loop spans 14 amino acids. Germline loops: CDR1 SGHVS, CDR2 FNYEAQ. CDR3 residues: CASSFHDRHNEQFF. DNA of the CDR3: TGTGCCAGCAGCTTCCATGACAGGCACAATGAGCAGTTCTTC.

Within the sample, this clonotype is medium-sized. V usage is TRBV7-2 and J usage is TRBJ2-3; D possibly corresponds to TRBD1 (5 bases). Germline CDR1 reads SGHTA; CDR2 reads FQGNSA. Trimming pared 5 bases from V and 1 base from J, leaving 10 bases between. The CDR3 contains 14 residues. Written as DNA, the CDR3 is TGTGCCAGCAGCGTCCAGGGCCGCACAGATACGCAGTATTTT. As protein: CASSVQGRTDTQYF.

The chain uses TRBV19 and TRBJ2-3; D possibly matches TRBD1 or TRBD2 (5 bases each). CDR1 and CDR2 (germline): LNHDA, SQIVND (reference sequence). The CDR3 is made up of 14 amino acids. Trimming left V 3 bases short and J 9 bases short, with 16 bases between. CDR3 sequence (DNA): TGTGCCAGTAGTATCGGGACGGCCGGGGTCACGCAGTATTTT. This gives the protein CASSIGTAGVTQYF.

This chain uses TRBV6-1 with TRBJ1-6; D gene uncertain. Deletions cut 5 bases from V and 3 bases from J, with 11 bases between. Germline V gene sequence: CDR1 MNHNS, CDR2 SASEGT. The CDR3 is made up of 15 amino acids. The CDR3 DNA follows: TGTGCCAGCAGTCGCACGGCCAACTATAATTCACCCCTCCACTTT. It yields the protein CASSRTANYNSPLHF.

The chain is built from TRBV12-3 or TRBV12-4 and TRBJ2-3; TRBD1 aligns across 9 bases. With V trimmed by 5 bases and J by 5 bases, 5 bases remained unmatched. The CDR3 loop spans 14 amino acids. CDR3 region: CASSPRDREDTQYF. In DNA form, the CDR3 reads TGTGCCAGCAGTCCCCGGGACAGGGAAGATACGCAGTATTTT.

In this sample, this clonotype turned up a few times. This chain uses TRBV7-6 with TRBJ2-1; no clear D. V dropped 0 bases and J dropped 7 bases, with 7 bases sitting between them. The CDR3 contains 13 residues. Germline-derived CDR1 and CDR2 are SGHVS and FNYEAQ. This CDR3 is CASSLALANEQFF. The CDR3 nucleotides are TGTGCCAGCAGCTTAGCATTGGCGAATGAGCAGTTCTTC.

This clonotype was counted between two and nine times. This chain links TRBV7-8 with TRBJ2-1; 12 bases fit TRBD2. The trim removed 5 bases at V and 4 bases at J, leaving 6 bases unmatched. The CDR3 is 16 amino acids. Germline V gene lookup returns CDR1 SGHVS and CDR2 FQNEAQ. DNA of the CDR3: TGTGCCAGCAGCCCCCAAGGGACTAGCGGGTACAATGAGCAGTTCTTC. Protein sequence: CASSPQGTSGYNEQFF.

The chain recombines TRBV29-1 with TRBJ1-3, with D possibly being TRBD1 (6 bases). Trimming removed 4 bases at V and 8 bases at J, with 12 bases between. CDR1 and CDR2 from the germline V gene are SQVTM and ANQGSEA. CDR3 length: 12 amino acids. CDR3 loop: CSVGGATDTIYF. In DNA, the CDR3 is TGCAGCGTTGGGGGGGCTACGGACACCATATATTTT. The variable domain in full, with the rest retrieved from reference TRBV29-1 and TRBJ1-3, is SAVISQKPSRDICQRGTSLTIQCQVDSQVTMMFWYRQQPGQSLTLIATANQGSEATYESGFVIDKFPISRPNLTFSTLTVSNMSPEDSSIYLCSVGGATDTIYFGEGSWLTVV.

The sample holds a few counts of this clonotype. This rearrangement joins TRBV6-1 to TRBJ1-2; TRBD1 matches at 7 bases. CDR1 is MNHNS and CDR2 is SASEGT in the germline V gene. The J segment lost 4 bases and the V segment lost 5 bases, leaving 10 bases of the junction unmatched. This CDR3 has 15 amino acids. Written as DNA, the CDR3 is TGTGCCAGCAGTAAACGAAACAGGGGAATCTATGGCTACACCTTC. Its protein is CASSKRNRGIYGYTF.

The chain carries TRBV20-1 and TRBJ2-1; TRBD1 is a possible D gene (5 bases). CDR1 and CDR2 (germline): DFQATT, SNEGSKA (reference sequence). V lost 6 bases and J 1 base, leaving 13 bases between the germline ends. The CDR3 runs 14 residues. The CDR3 here is CSAVVRQSYNEQFF. The CDR3 coding sequence is TGCAGTGCAGTGGTTCGACAGTCCTACAATGAGCAGTTCTTC.

This clonotype was observed a handful of times. V gene TRBV19 combines with J gene TRBJ1-5; D is ambiguous. The CDR3 spans 16 residues. Germline V gene sequence: CDR1 LNHDA, CDR2 SQIVND (reference sequence). The ends were cut back, 3 bases at V and 0 bases at J, with 12 bases in the middle. The CDR3 loop is CASSIRQAYSNQPQHF. As DNA, the CDR3 is TGTGCCAGTAGTATCCGGCAGGCATATAGCAATCAGCCCCAGCATTTT.

This chain joins TRBV5-6 and TRBJ1-1; no reliable D call. Per germline, CDR1 SGHDT and CDR2 YYEEEE. The CDR3 is made up of 14 amino acids. V was cut by 5 bases and J by 4 bases, with 15 bases left in between. The DNA of the CDR3 is TGTGCCAGCAGACATTGGGTGGCAGGCACTGAAGCTTTCTTT. This encodes CASRHWVAGTEAFF.

The chain employs TRBV27 and TRBJ2-1; the match to TRBD2 covers 11 bases. The germline CDR1 and CDR2 sequences are MNHEY and SMNVEV (reference sequence). The CDR3 is 15 amino acids. With 8 bases clipped from V and 3 bases from J, the junction kept 6 bases outside the gene matches. The chain's CDR3 is CASLDGTSGYNEQFF. CDR3 nucleotides: TGTGCCAGCCTAGACGGGACTAGCGGCTACAATGAGCAGTTCTTC.

The chain carries TRBV7-2 and TRBJ2-3; D ambiguous. V was pared by 4 bases and J by 6 bases, with 14 bases between. The length of the CDR3 is 14 residues. Germline-derived CDR1 and CDR2 are SGHTA and FQGNSA. The DNA of the CDR3 is TGTGCCAGCAGCTCTCGGGCTGAACCGGATACGCAGTATTTT. It specifies CASSSRAEPDTQYF.

The sample holds a few counts of this clonotype. The chain combines TRBV6-1 with TRBJ1-4, with D tentatively TRBD1 (5 bases). The germline CDR1 and CDR2 sequences are MNHNS and SASEGT. V lost 4 bases to trimming and J lost 11 bases, with 17 bases between them. This CDR3 is built from 14 residues. CDR3 amino acids: CASSATSRAEKLFF. As DNA, the CDR3 is TGTGCCAGCAGTGCTACGTCCAGGGCGGAGAAACTGTTTTTT.

This clonotype turned up a few times. The chain uses TRBV7-2 and TRBJ2-7, with TRBD1 as a possible D gene (6 bases). V lost 4 bases to trimming and J lost 3 bases, with 19 bases between them. CDR3 length: 16 residues. Germline CDR1 is SGHTA and CDR2 is FQGNSA. The CDR3 region is CASSSARGSYNYEQYF. The CDR3 bases are TGTGCCAGCAGCTCAGCGAGGGGGAGCTATAACTACGAGCAGTACTTC.